Below are 27 T cell receptor beta chains sequenced from a single sample in a study of tumor and adjacent non-tumor tissue in lung cancer. The library came from three nested PCR rounds adapted from ARM-PCR protocols. MiXCR, run by TCRdb on the multiplex PCR reads, gives a single entry per CDR3 protein. The sample lists under 150,000 distinct CDR3 sequences, approximately 66% occurring once. This sample's RNA came from whole unsorted tissue. The sequenced material came from lung tumor tissue. Source of these receptors: a man in his 60s with small cell lung cancer.

On this clonotype itself: A much larger clone lies one base from this, so it may be a read error. Lacking the conserved final phenylalanine or tryptophan, this CDR3 likely reflects a read error. This chain uses TRBV7-9 with TRBJ2-5; possibly TRBD2 for D (6 bases). The CDR3 is made up of 14 amino acids. Germline V gene sequence: CDR1 SEHNR, CDR2 FQNEAQ (reference sequence). With 4 bases removed from V and 3 bases from J, the gap between germline ends came to 12 bases. The CDR3 reads CASSSPGTEETQYL. CDR3 DNA: TGTGCCAGCAGCTCCCCAGGGACTGAAGAGACCCAGTACTTA.

There are a few counts of this clonotype. This chain connects TRBV4-2 to TRBJ2-5; TRBD1 is a possible D gene (6 bases). Trimming took 1 base from V and 5 from J, leaving 14 bases between them. The length of the CDR3 is 15 residues. Germline V CDR1 and CDR2: LGHNA, YNFKEQ. Here the CDR3 DNA reads TGTGCCAGCAGCCAAGGATTGGGGGCCGGGGAGACCCAGTACTTC. Amino acid sequence: CASSQGLGAGETQYF.

This clonotype came up once. Compared with germline, one end of the junction differs, possibly owing to a read error. The V gene is TRBV11-2, the J gene TRBJ2-2; perhaps TRBD1 as D (5 bases). This CDR3 region has 13 residues. Germline V lookup: CDR1 SGHAT, CDR2 FQNNGV. CDR3 nucleotide sequence: TGTGCTAGCAGCTTAGGGGTGACCGGGGAGCTGTTTTTT. Translating it yields CASSLGVTGELFF.

A remark on this clonotype: Without the conserved terminal phenylalanine or tryptophan, this CDR3 likely stems from a read error. The V gene is TRBV5-1, the J gene TRBJ2-3, with 14 bases fitting TRBD2. The CDR3 runs to 17 residues. CDR1 and CDR2 from the germline V gene are SGHRS and YFSETQ. DNA for the CDR3: TGCGCCAGCAGCCCGGGACTAGCGGGGGCTAGCACAGATATGCAGTATTAT. It yields the protein CASSPGLAGASTDMQYY.

For this clonotype: A much larger clone lies one base from this, so it may be a read error. The chain recombines TRBV6-1 with TRBJ2-2; no clear D. V was shortened by 4 bases and J by 6 bases, with 33 bases between the two germline ends. The V gene's germline CDR1 is MNHNS and CDR2 SASEGT. This CDR3 has 21 amino acids. The CDR3 loop reads CASSAYSGWALRKNLPGELFF. CDR3 sequence (DNA): TGTGCCAGCAGTGCGTACTCAGGATGGGCATTGAGAAAAAACCTACCCGGGGAGCTGTTTTTT.

This clonotype was counted ten times or more. V is TRBV9 and J is TRBJ2-5; tentatively, D is TRBD1 or TRBD2 (6 bases each). The germline V gene has CDR1 SGDLS and CDR2 YYNGEE. Trimming removed 0 bases from V and 4 bases from J, with 16 bases in between. The CDR3 has 16 residues. CDR3 region: CASSVAGMGGLETQYF. The CDR3 DNA is TGTGCCAGCAGCGTAGCTGGGATGGGGGGCTTAGAGACCCAGTACTTC.

As regards this clonotype: One junction end disagrees with the germline gene, perhaps due to a read error. This chain links TRBV6-1 with TRBJ1-6; TRBD1 might be the D (5 bases). The CDR3 runs 14 residues. CDR1 and CDR2 (germline): MNHNS, SASEGT. The CDR3 loop reads CASSEARDFSPIHF. CDR3 coding DNA: TGTGCCAGCAGTGAAGCCCGGGACTTTTCACCCATCCACTTT.

This clonotype was seen repeatedly, ten times or more. A junction boundary mismatches the germline segment, possibly from a read error. The chain joins TRBV6-1 to TRBJ2-3; possible D gene TRBD2, 6 bases. There are 11 residues in the CDR3. Per germline, CDR1 MNHNS and CDR2 SASEGT. The CDR3 sequence is CASSEGSGGRF. For the CDR3, the DNA is TGTGCCAGCAGTGAAGGTAGCGGCGGCCGTTTT.

Only a few counts were recorded for this clonotype. The genes are TRBV20-1 and TRBJ2-1; D ambiguous. The length of the CDR3 is 15 residues. CDR1 DFQATT and CDR2 SNEGSKA come from the germline V gene (reference sequence). The ends were cut back, 3 bases at V and 5 bases at J, with 17 bases in the middle. CDR3 region: CSARARFAVNNEQFF. The CDR3 DNA is TGCAGTGCTAGGGCCAGATTTGCCGTCAACAATGAGCAGTTCTTC.

This clonotype was counted only a few times. Just one base apart from a much larger clone, this may be a read error. The genes are TRBV20-1 and TRBJ2-2; D is perhaps TRBD1 (8 bases). CDR3 length equals 14 residues. Germline lookup yields CDR1 DFQATT and CDR2 SNEGSKA (reference sequence). The DNA of the CDR3 is TGCAGTGCTCCGGACAGGGAGGGCACCGGGGAGCTGGTTTTT. Translating gives CSAPDREGTGELVF.

On this clonotype: The final CDR3 position lacks the conserved phenylalanine or tryptophan, pointing to a likely read error. The rearrangement uses TRBV4-2 and TRBJ2-4; 10 positions agree with TRBD2. Germline lookup yields CDR1 LGHNA and CDR2 YNFKEQ. Unmatched junction bases numbered 12, after V lost 0 bases and J lost 1 base. CDR3 size: 20 residues. CDR3: CASSQDPAGGLSTAKNIQYS. The CDR3 DNA sequence: TGTGCCAGCAGCCAAGATCCAGCGGGAGGGCTAAGTACGGCCAAAAACATTCAGTACTCC.

The chain couples TRBV11-3 to TRBJ1-2; 8 positions agree with TRBD1. Per the germline V gene, CDR1 is SGHNT and CDR2 is YENEEA. Germline trimming cut 3 bases from V and 10 bases from J; bases unmatched to any gene: 7. The length of the CDR3 is 13 residues. CDR3 DNA: TGTGCCAGCAGCTTTACAGGGGGGGCTGACTACACCTTC. Translating it yields CASSFTGGADYTF.

Note on this clonotype: The germline gene is not matched at one end of the junction; a read error may be the cause. The rearrangement uses TRBV11-2 and TRBJ2-3; D gene unclear. This CDR3 region has 13 residues. Germline loops: CDR1 SGHAT, CDR2 FQNNGV. CDR3: CTSIRPPTDTQYF. CDR3 nucleotides: TGTACCAGCATCCGACCCCCCACAGATACGCAGTATTTT.

Regarding this clonotype: The junction does not match germline at one end; this may be a read error. This chain links TRBV5-5 with TRBJ1-4, with 7 bases fitting TRBD1. Looked up from germline, CDR1 is SGHKS and CDR2 is YYEKEE (reference sequence). The CDR3 length is 14 residues. The CDR3 loop is CTSNSGQLNEKLFF. DNA of the CDR3: TGTACCAGCAACTCGGGACAGCTTAATGAAAAACTGTTTTTT.

Of note for this clonotype: A much larger clone lies a single base off, so this may be a read error. The chain joins TRBV20-1 to TRBJ2-7, with TRBD1 identical over 9 bases. The CDR3 covers 13 residues. J lost 5 bases, V lost 6 bases, and 8 bases had no gene match. The germline gives CDR1 DFQATT, CDR2 SNEGSKA (reference sequence). This CDR3 is CSANNRGLNEQYF. The CDR3 region has the DNA TGCAGTGCGAACAACAGGGGGCTCAACGAGCAGTACTTC.

The genes are TRBV6-1 and TRBJ1-1, with 7 positions matching TRBD1. Trimming at V came to 10 bases and at J to 10 bases, leaving 12 bases not matched to a gene. Germline loops: CDR1 MNHNS, CDR2 SASEGT. This CDR3 has 12 amino acids. CDR3 bases: TGTGCCACATCAGCCCGACAGGGAAGAGCTTTCTTT. Translating gives CATSARQGRAFF.

Regarding this clonotype: Possible read error: a much larger clone is one base away. V is TRBV29-1 and J is TRBJ2-5; D is unresolved. The germline CDR1 and CDR2 sequences are SQVTM and ANQGSEA. There are 14 residues in the CDR3. Between the trimmed V and J ends, which lost 4 bases and 4 bases, there was a span of 16 bases. As DNA, the CDR3 is TGCAGCGTTGCTAAACGCACCATGGGAGAGACCCAGTACTTC. It codes for CSVAKRTMGETQYF.

Worth noting for this clonotype: This sequence may be a read error, since a much larger clone differs from it by one base. The chain combines TRBV11-2 with TRBJ2-5; 9 nucleotides match TRBD1. This CDR3 comprises 14 residues. Germline-derived CDR1 and CDR2 are SGHAT and FQNNGV. The CDR3 sequence is CASNSRTGVETPYF. CDR3 nucleotide sequence: TGTGCCAGCAACTCAAGGACAGGGGTTGAGACCCCGTACTTC.

With respect to this clonotype: It may be a read error: a sequence one base away is much more abundant. The V gene is TRBV4-1, the J gene TRBJ2-1, with a weak D call TRBD2 (6 bases). Germline loops: CDR1 MGHRA, CDR2 YSYEKL. This CDR3 has 17 amino acids. CDR3: CTSSQEGAGGGYNEQFF. The CDR3 coding sequence is TGCACCAGCAGCCAAGAAGGGGCCGGTGGGGGGTACAATGAGCAGTTCTTC.

Concerning this clonotype itself: Relative to the germline gene, one junction end is altered; a read error may explain this. The rearrangement uses TRBV10-3 and TRBJ2-1; D tentatively reads TRBD1 or TRBD2 (6 bases each). In germline, CDR1 is ENHRY, CDR2 SYGVKD. This CDR3 is built from 16 residues. The CDR3 DNA reads as TGTGCCATCAGTGAGTCGGGTGGGGGGCCTTACAATGACCAGTTCTTC. Translation: CAISESGGGPYNDQFF.

The chain links TRBV12-3 or TRBV12-4 to TRBJ2-1, with 14 nucleotides matching TRBD2. The J segment lost 8 bases and the V segment lost 6 bases, leaving 6 bases of the junction unmatched. The CDR3 covers 15 residues. CDR3 DNA sequence: TGTGCCAGCAGGGAAAGGACTAGCGGGAGGTATGAGCAGTTCTTC. Residues: CASRERTSGRYEQFF.

In regard to this clonotype: This may stem from a read error, because a much larger clone lies one nucleotide away. V and J are TRBV20-1 and TRBJ1-6; D is unresolved. V was clipped by 3 bases and J by 6 bases, with 12 bases between them. The germline gives CDR1 DFQATT, CDR2 SNEGSKA (reference sequence). The CDR3 contains 14 residues. CDR3 DNA: TGCAGTGCTAGGGCAAACGCAATTAATTCACCCCTCCACTTT. This sequence encodes CSARANAINSPLHF.

This clonotype was counted only a few times. A read error may account for a junction end that differs from germline. J is TRBJ2-7 and V is TRBV7-8; D is undetermined. Germline-derived CDR1 and CDR2 are SGHVS and FQNEAQ. This CDR3 has 15 residues. The CDR3 loop reads CASSRSPGASYVQYF. The CDR3 DNA is TGTGCCAGCAGCCGTAGTCCGGGCGCTTCCTACGTGCAGTACTTC. Looking up the rest from reference TRBV7-8 and TRBJ2-7 gives the full variable domain: GAGVSQSPRYKVAKRGQDVALRCDPISGHVSLFWYQQALGQGPEFLTYFQNEAQLDKSGLPSDRFFAERPEGSVSTLKIQRTQQEDSAVYLCASSRSPGASYVQYFGPGTRLTVT.

For this clonotype: A read error may produce the germline difference seen at one junction end. The rearrangement uses TRBV29-1 and TRBJ2-3; 7 nucleotides line up with TRBD2. This CDR3 is built from 14 residues. The germline CDR1 and CDR2 sequences are SQVTM and ANQGSEA. CDR3 sequence (DNA): TGCATCGTTAGGGAGGGCAAGGCCACAGATACGCAGTATTTT. This sequence encodes CIVREGKATDTQYF.

This clonotype was seen many times. The CDR3 reads CSVRAADNSPLHF. For the CDR3, the DNA is TGCAGCGTTAGGGCAGCAGATAATTCACCCCTCCACTTT. J is TRBJ1-6 and V is TRBV29-1, with D hard to call. The CDR3 totals 13 residues. CDR1 and CDR2 from the germline V gene are SQVTM and ANQGSEA. V shed 5 bases and J shed 5 bases, with 10 bases lying between them.

Regarding this clonotype: This may arise from a read error, as a much more abundant clone is one base away. This chain links TRBV20-1 with TRBJ2-7; perhaps TRBD1 as D (6 bases). Germline CDR1 is DFQATT and CDR2 is SNEGSKA (reference sequence). Trimming left V 6 bases short and J 4 bases short, with 19 bases between. The CDR3 runs 14 residues. For the CDR3, the DNA is TGCAGTGCCGAGTCCGTGACAGGTTTGTACGAGCAGTACTTC. This encodes CSAESVTGLYEQYF.

This sequence joins TRBV5-4 and TRBJ2-3; 7 nucleotides agree with TRBD2. J was trimmed by 0 bases and V by 0 bases; bases with no gene match: 4. The germline V gene encodes CDR1 SGHNT and CDR2 YYREEE (reference sequence). The CDR3 length is 16 residues. Written as DNA, the CDR3 is TGTGCCAGCAGCTTGGATCTAGCGGCTAGCACAGATACGCAGTATTTT. Protein sequence: CASSLDLAASTDTQYF. Supplemented by reference TRBV5-4 and TRBJ2-3, the full variable domain reads ETGVTQSPTHLIKTRGQQVTLRCSSQSGHNTVSWYQQALGQGPQFIFQYYREEENGRGNFPPRFSGLQFPNYSSELNVNALELDDSALYLCASSLDLAASTDTQYFGPGTRLTVL.